A selection of T cell receptor beta chains follows, all from one sample in a study of cytomegalovirus exposure and HLA in healthy donors. The assay was immunoSEQ multiplex PCR, and TCRdb's table has in-frame clones only and misses some. The sample holds more than 200,000 clones, 90% seen once. Sequenced sample: PBMCs. Receptors were obtained from a woman in her 30s in good health and CMV-seronegative. The CDR3 runs from the conserved cysteine through the conserved F or W. The D gene is left open where the match is weak. Clone size is shown for a subset of rows, as once, few, many or a class of expanded clone.

d_call	j_call	cdr3_length	v_call	clone_size	cdr3_aa	cdr3_nt
TRBD1	TRBJ2-7	18	TRBV4-3	.	CASSHTGTGIRVCYEQYF	TGCGCCAGCAGCCATACCGGGACAGGGATAAGGGTATGCTACGAGCAGTACTTC
.	TRBJ2-1	16	TRBV4-2	.	CASSPSQGREVNEQFF	TGTGCCAGCAGCCCCTCACAAGGGCGGGAAGTTAATGAGCAGTTCTTC
.	TRBJ2-1	15	TRBV5-5	.	CASSLTLGPSNEQFF	TGTGCCAGCAGCTTGACCCTAGGCCCGAGCAATGAGCAGTTCTTC
TRBD1	TRBJ1-2	15	TRBV2	.	CASSFDRGANYGYTF	TGTGCCAGCAGTTTTGACAGGGGAGCTAACTATGGCTACACCTTC
.	TRBJ2-2	15	TRBV11-2	.	CASSPPGPVTGELFF	TGTGCCAGCAGCCCGCCGGGACCCGTCACCGGGGAGCTGTTTTTT
TRBD1	TRBJ2-2	17	TRBV13	.	CASSSYPDRENTGELFF	TGTGCCAGCAGCTCCTATCCGGACAGGGAAAACACCGGGGAGCTGTTTTTT
.	TRBJ2-3	15	TRBV6-5	.	CASTATQTSTDTQYF	TGTGCCAGCACCGCAACCCAAACAAGCACAGATACGCAGTATTTT
.	TRBJ2-7	15	TRBV10-3	.	CAISESAGPNHEQYF	TGTGCCATCAGTGAGTCTGCGGGTCCCAATCACGAGCAGTACTTC
.	TRBJ2-1	16	TRBV7-9	.	CASSPSLGGIDNEQFF	TGTGCCAGCAGCCCGTCTCTGGGCGGGATCGACAATGAGCAGTTCTTC
.	TRBJ2-5	13	TRBV11-2	.	CASTEPPHAAQYF	TGTGCCAGCACCGAACCCCCCCATGCGGCCCAGTACTTC
.	TRBJ2-7	11	TRBV7-8	.	CAIMTGLQQYF	TGTGCCATTATGACAGGCCTGCAGCAGTACTTC
.	TRBJ1-1	12	TRBV19	few	CASSLGLTEAFF	TGTGCCAGTAGTCTGGGGCTCACTGAAGCTTTCTTT
TRBD2	TRBJ2-7	14	TRBV6-5	.	CASSYLADSYEQYF	TGTGCCAGCAGTTATCTAGCGGACTCCTACGAGCAGTACTTC
.	TRBJ1-2	14	TRBV7-8	.	CASSPRLKPYGYTF	TGTGCCAGCAGTCCAAGGTTGAAACCTTATGGCTACACCTTC
.	TRBJ2-3	13	TRBV15	.	CATSRDFVDTQYF	TGTGCCACCAGCAGAGATTTTGTGGATACGCAGTATTTT
.	TRBJ1-5	14	TRBV28	.	CASSFRVGIQPQHF	TGTGCCAGCAGTTTCAGGGTCGGGATTCAGCCCCAGCATTTT
TRBD2	TRBJ2-7	14	TRBV19	.	CASKSGADSYEQYF	TGTGCCAGTAAAAGCGGGGCGGACTCCTACGAGCAGTACTTC
.	TRBJ1-1	13	TRBV11-2	.	CASSSTQGTVTFF	TGTGCCAGCAGCTCTACTCAGGGGACGGTAACTTTCTTT
TRBD1	TRBJ2-7	13	TRBV27	.	CASSFGAGGEQYF	TGTGCCAGCAGTTTCGGCGCAGGGGGCGAGCAGTACTTC
TRBD1	TRBJ2-7	15	TRBV19	.	CASSMVQGAFNEQYF	TGTGCCAGTAGTATGGTACAGGGGGCGTTCAACGAGCAGTACTTC
.	TRBJ1-1	9	TRBV6-4	.	CASSDRAFF	TGTGCCAGCAGTGACAGAGCTTTCTTT
.	TRBJ2-1	13	TRBV4-3	.	CASAASSVEEQFF	TGCGCCAGCGCTGCGAGTTCAGTAGAGGAGCAGTTCTTC
.	TRBJ1-1	13	TRBV6-4	.	CASSDSDNTEAFF	TGTGCCAGCAGTGACAGCGACAACACTGAAGCTTTCTTT
TRBD1	TRBJ2-3	14	TRBV27	once	CASSWTGGTDTQYF	TGTGCCAGCAGTTGGACAGGGGGCACAGATACGCAGTATTTT
.	TRBJ1-1	13	TRBV10-3	few	CAISGREGTEAFF	TGTGCCATCAGTGGCAGGGAGGGCACTGAAGCTTTCTTT
TRBD1	TRBJ2-7	16	TRBV7-2	.	CASSLRQGQGGYEQYF	TGTGCCAGCAGCTTACGCCAAGGACAGGGTGGCTACGAGCAGTACTTC
.	TRBJ1-4	12	TRBV6-1	.	CASRLFNEKLFF	TGTGCCAGCAGGCTATTTAATGAAAAACTGTTTTTT
.	TRBJ1-5	15	TRBV27	.	CASSLMGPDNQPQHF	TGTGCCAGCAGTTTAATGGGACCCGACAATCAGCCCCAGCATTTT
.	TRBJ2-1	14	TRBV29-1	.	CSVRGASLYNEQFF	TGCAGCGTCAGGGGGGCTAGCCTATACAATGAGCAGTTCTTC
.	TRBJ2-1	15	TRBV11-2	.	CASSTDPASYNEQFF	TGTGCCAGCAGCACAGACCCGGCCTCCTACAATGAGCAGTTCTTC
.	TRBJ2-2	12	TRBV29-1	.	CSVEGGTGELFF	TGCAGCGTTGAGGGGGGCACCGGGGAGCTGTTTTTT
TRBD2	TRBJ2-2	15	TRBV18	.	CASPPTSGNTGELFF	TGTGCCAGCCCCCCCACTAGCGGTAACACCGGGGAGCTGTTTTTT
TRBD2	TRBJ2-5	15	TRBV5-4	.	CASRRYLAGDETQYF	TGTGCCAGCAGACGTTACCTAGCGGGAGATGAGACCCAGTACTTC
.	TRBJ2-5	16	TRBV28	once	CASSTRQEPYQETQYF	TGTGCCAGCAGTACCAGACAGGAACCGTACCAAGAGACCCAGTACTTC
TRBD2	TRBJ2-7	15	TRBV4-3	.	CASSLTSGGPYEQYF	TGCGCCAGCAGCCTGACTAGCGGGGGCCCCTACGAGCAGTACTTC
.	TRBJ2-2	14	TRBV2	.	CASRGEPNTGELFF	TGTGCCAGCAGGGGCGAGCCGAACACCGGGGAGCTGTTTTTT
.	TRBJ1-1	15	TRBV28	.	CASIPSGVVDTEAFF	TGTGCCAGCATACCTTCAGGGGTAGTCGACACTGAAGCTTTCTTT
.	TRBJ2-2	13	TRBV29-1	.	CSVDIRRDGELFF	TGCAGCGTTGACATACGACGCGACGGGGAGCTGTTTTTT
.	TRBJ2-7	13	TRBV6-1	.	CASSEGLSYEQYF	TGTGCCAGCAGTGAGGGGCTCTCCTACGAGCAGTACTTC
TRBD2	TRBJ2-5	16	TRBV2	.	CASSQTSGRAQETQYF	TGTGCCAGCAGCCAGACTAGCGGGAGGGCCCAAGAGACCCAGTACTTC
.	TRBJ2-2	18	TRBV4-2	.	CASSPPNLAVRMTGELFF	TGTGCCAGCAGCCCCCCCAACCTGGCGGTGAGAATGACCGGGGAGCTGTTTTTT
TRBD2	TRBJ2-7	13	TRBV27	.	CASSFSGGYEQYF	TGTGCCAGCAGTTTTAGCGGGGGCTACGAGCAGTACTTC
.	TRBJ2-7	13	TRBV5-5	.	CASSLLGSYEQYF	TGTGCCAGCAGCTTGTTGGGGAGCTACGAGCAGTACTTC
TRBD1	TRBJ2-7	14	TRBV28	once	CASSLRQGIYEQYF	TGTGCCAGCAGTCTACGACAGGGGATCTACGAGCAGTACTTC
.	TRBJ1-5	13	TRBV29-1	.	CSAIEDSNQPQHF	TGCAGCGCCATTGAGGATAGCAATCAGCCCCAGCATTTT
.	TRBJ2-2	14	TRBV6-6	.	CASRDARDTGELFF	TGTGCCAGCAGAGACGCCAGGGATACCGGGGAGCTGTTTTTT
TRBD1	TRBJ1-4	15	TRBV2	.	CASSLGTGGSEKLFF	TGTGCCAGCAGTCTGGGGACAGGGGGTAGTGAAAAACTGTTTTTT
TRBD2	TRBJ2-7	18	TRBV2	.	CASSEPPWREAPSYEQYF	TGTGCCAGCAGTGAACCACCGTGGCGGGAGGCCCCATCTTACGAGCAGTACTTC
.	TRBJ2-7	15	TRBV5-8	.	CASSLGQANSYEQYF	TGTGCCAGCAGCTTGGGACAGGCAAACTCCTACGAGCAGTACTTC
.	TRBJ2-3	15	TRBV9	once	CASALSGSSTDTQYF	TGTGCCAGTGCGTTGTCGGGCTCTAGCACAGATACGCAGTATTTT
TRBD1	TRBJ2-4	16	TRBV27	.	CASSLGQGSLGNIQYF	TGTGCCAGCAGTTTGGGACAGGGTTCGTTGGGAAACATTCAGTACTTC
.	TRBJ2-3	15	TRBV11-2	.	CASSLVLAGGDTQYF	TGTGCCAGCAGCTTAGTGCTGGCCGGCGGAGATACGCAGTATTTT
.	TRBJ2-7	14	TRBV6-1	.	CASSDSSSYYEQYF	TGTGCCAGCAGTGACTCGTCGAGCTACTACGAGCAGTACTTC
TRBD2	TRBJ2-2	18	TRBV7-9	.	CASRHSGLAPPNTGELFF	TGTGCCAGCAGACACTCGGGACTAGCCCCCCCGAACACCGGGGAGCTGTTTTTT
.	TRBJ1-5	14	TRBV19	.	CASSPGNRGQPQHF	TGTGCCAGTAGTCCAGGGAACCGAGGCCAGCCCCAGCATTTT